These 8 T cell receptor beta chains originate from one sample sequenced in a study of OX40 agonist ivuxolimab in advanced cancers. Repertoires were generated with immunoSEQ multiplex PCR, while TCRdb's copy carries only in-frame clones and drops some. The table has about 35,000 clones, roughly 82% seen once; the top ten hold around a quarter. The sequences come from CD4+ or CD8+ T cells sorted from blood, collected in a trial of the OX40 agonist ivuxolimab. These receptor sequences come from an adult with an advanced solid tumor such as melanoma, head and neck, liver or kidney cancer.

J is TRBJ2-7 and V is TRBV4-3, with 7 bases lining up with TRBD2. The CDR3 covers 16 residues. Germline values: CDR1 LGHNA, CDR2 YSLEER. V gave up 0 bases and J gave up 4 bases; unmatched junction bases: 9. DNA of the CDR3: TGCGCCAGCAGCCAAGAAGCAGCGGGAAAGGGATACGAGCAGTACTTC. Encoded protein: CASSQEAAGKGYEQYF.

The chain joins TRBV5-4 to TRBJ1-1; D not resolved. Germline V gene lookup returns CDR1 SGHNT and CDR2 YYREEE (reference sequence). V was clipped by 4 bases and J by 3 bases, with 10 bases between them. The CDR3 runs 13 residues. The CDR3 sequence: CASSPRVHTEAFF. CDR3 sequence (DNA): TGTGCCAGCAGCCCCCGAGTGCACACTGAAGCTTTCTTT.

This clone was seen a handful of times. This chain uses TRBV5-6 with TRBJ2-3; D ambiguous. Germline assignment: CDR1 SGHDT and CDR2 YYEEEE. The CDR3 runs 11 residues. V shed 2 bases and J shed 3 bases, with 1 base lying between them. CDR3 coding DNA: TGTGCCAGCAGCTTTACAGATACGCAGTATTTT. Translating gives CASSFTDTQYF.

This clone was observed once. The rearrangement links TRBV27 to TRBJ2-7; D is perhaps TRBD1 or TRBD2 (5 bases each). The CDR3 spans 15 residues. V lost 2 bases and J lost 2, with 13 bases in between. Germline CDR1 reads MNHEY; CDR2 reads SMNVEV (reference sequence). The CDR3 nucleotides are TGTGCCAGCAGTTTAGGGACCCCATCCGCCTACGAGCAGTACTTC. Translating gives CASSLGTPSAYEQYF.

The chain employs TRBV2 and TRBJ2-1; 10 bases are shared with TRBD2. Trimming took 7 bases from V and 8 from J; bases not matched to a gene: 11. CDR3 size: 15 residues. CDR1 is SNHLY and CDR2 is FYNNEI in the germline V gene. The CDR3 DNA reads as TGTGCCAGCAACGGTCAAGCGGGGGGGCAGGATGAGCAGTTCTTC. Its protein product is CASNGQAGGQDEQFF.

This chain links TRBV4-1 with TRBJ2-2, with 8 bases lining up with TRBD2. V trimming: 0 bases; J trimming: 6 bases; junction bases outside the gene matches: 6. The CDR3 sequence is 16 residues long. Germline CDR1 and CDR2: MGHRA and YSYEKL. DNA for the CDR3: TGCGCCAGCAGCCAAGAGTGGCGGGAGGTGGCCGGGGAGCTGTTTTTT. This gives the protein CASSQEWREVAGELFF.

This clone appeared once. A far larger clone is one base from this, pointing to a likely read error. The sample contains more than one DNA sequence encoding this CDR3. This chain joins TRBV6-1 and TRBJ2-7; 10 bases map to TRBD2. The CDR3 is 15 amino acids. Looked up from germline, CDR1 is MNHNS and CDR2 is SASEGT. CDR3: CASSETSGISYEQYF. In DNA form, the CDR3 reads TGTGCTAGCAGTGAAACTAGCGGGATCTCCTACGAGCAGTACTTC.

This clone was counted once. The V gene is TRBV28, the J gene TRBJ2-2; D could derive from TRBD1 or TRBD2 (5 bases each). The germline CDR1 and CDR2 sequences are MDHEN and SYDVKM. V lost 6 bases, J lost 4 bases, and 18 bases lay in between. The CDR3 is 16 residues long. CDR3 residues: CASSLLGVVSTGELFF. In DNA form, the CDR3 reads TGTGCCAGCAGCCTCTTGGGGGTAGTGAGCACCGGGGAGCTGTTTTTT.